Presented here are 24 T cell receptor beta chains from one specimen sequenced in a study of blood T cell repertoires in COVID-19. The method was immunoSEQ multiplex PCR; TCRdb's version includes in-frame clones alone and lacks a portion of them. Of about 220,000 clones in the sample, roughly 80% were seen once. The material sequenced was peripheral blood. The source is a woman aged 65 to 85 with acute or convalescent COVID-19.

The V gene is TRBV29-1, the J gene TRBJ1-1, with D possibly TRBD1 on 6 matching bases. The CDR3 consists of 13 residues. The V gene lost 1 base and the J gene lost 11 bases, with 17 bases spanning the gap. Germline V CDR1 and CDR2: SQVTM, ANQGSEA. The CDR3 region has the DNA TGCAGCGTTGAAGCCCCAGGGGCCCTTGGGGCTTTCTTT. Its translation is CSVEAPGALGAFF.

CDR3 amino acids: CASSSTRTGLAGGLNEQFF. The CDR3 DNA sequence: TGTGCCAGCAGCTCGACTCGAACGGGACTAGCGGGGGGGTTGAATGAGCAGTTCTTC. The V gene is TRBV7-9, the J gene TRBJ2-1, with TRBD2 matching 16 bases. Germline V lookup: CDR1 SEHNR, CDR2 FQNEAQ (reference sequence). The CDR3 has 19 amino acids. V shed 4 bases, J shed 7 bases, and the junction held 13 bases outside the gene matches.

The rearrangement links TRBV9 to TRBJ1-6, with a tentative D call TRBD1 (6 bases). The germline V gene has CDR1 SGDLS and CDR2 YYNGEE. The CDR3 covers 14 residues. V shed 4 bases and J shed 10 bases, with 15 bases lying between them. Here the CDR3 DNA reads TGTGCCAGCAGCTCAAGGGACATTGGCTCACCCCTCCACTTT. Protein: CASSSRDIGSPLHF.

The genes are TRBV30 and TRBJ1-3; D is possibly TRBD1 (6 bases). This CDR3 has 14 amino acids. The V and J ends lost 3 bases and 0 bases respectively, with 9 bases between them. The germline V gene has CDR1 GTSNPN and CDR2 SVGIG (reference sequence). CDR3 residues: CAWRQGSSGNTIYF. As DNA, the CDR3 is TGTGCCTGGAGACAGGGTAGCTCTGGAAACACCATATATTTT.

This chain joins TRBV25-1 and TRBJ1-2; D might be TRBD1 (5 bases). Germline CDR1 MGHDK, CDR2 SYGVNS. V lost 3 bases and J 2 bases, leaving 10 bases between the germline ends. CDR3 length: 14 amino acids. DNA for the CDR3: TGTGCCAGCAGTGACGGCGGGACGAACTATGGCTACACCTTC. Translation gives CASSDGGTNYGYTF.

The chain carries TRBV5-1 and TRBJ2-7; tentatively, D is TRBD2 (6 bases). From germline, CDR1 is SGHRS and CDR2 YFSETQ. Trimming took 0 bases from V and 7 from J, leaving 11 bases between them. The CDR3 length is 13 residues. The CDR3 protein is CASSLELGGEQYF. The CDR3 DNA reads TGCGCCAGCAGCTTGGAACTTGGAGGGGAGCAGTACTTC.

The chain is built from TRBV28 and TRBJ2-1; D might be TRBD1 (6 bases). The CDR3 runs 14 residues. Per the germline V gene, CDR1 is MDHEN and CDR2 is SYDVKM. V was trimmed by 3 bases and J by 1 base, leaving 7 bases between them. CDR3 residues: CASSFQGSYNEQFF. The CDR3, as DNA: TGTGCCAGCAGTTTTCAGGGGTCCTACAATGAGCAGTTCTTC.

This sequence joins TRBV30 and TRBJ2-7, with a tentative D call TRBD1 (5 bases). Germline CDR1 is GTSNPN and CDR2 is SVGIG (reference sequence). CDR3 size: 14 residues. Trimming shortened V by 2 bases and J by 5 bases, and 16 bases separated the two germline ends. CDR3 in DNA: TGTGCCTGGAGTTCCGGGTCTGACAGCCACGAGCAGTACTTC. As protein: CAWSSGSDSHEQYF.

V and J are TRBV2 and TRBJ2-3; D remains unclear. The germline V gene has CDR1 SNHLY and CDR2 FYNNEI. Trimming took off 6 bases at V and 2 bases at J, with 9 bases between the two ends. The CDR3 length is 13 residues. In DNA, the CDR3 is TGTGCCAGCAGATCAACAGTCACAGATACGCAGTATTTT. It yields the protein CASRSTVTDTQYF.

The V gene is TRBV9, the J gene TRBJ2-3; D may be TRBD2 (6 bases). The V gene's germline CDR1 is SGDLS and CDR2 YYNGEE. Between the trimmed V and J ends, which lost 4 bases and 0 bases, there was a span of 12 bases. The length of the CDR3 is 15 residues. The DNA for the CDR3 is TGTGCCAGCAGCCCGAAGGAGGGGAGCACAGATACGCAGTATTTT. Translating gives CASSPKEGSTDTQYF.

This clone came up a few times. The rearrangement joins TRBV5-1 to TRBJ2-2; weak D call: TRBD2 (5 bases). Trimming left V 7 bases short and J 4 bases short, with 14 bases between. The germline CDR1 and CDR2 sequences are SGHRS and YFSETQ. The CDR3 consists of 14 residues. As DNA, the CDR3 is TGCGCCAGCTCCCCCTTAGCGAGCACCGGGGAGCTGTTTTTT. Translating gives CASSPLASTGELFF.

CDR3 protein: CASSMTDYEQYV. DNA of the CDR3: TGTGCCAGCAGTATGACAGACTACGAGCAGTACGTC. The chain links TRBV6-2 or TRBV6-3 to TRBJ2-7, with a tentative D call TRBD1 (5 bases). Trimming cost V 5 bases and J 3 bases, with 8 bases left between them. The germline gives CDR1 MNHEY, CDR2 SVGEGT. CDR3 size: 12 residues.

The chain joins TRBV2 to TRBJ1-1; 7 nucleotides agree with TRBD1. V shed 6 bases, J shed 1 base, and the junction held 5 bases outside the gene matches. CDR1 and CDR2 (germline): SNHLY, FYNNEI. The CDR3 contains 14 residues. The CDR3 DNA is TGTGCCAGCAGCCAGCAGGGGGGGAACACTGAAGCTTTCTTT. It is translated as CASSQQGGNTEAFF.

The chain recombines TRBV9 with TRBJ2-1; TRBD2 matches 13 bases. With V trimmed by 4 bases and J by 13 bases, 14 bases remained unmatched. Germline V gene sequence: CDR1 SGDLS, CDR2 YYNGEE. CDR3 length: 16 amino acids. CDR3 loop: CASSPRTSGGGTPQFF. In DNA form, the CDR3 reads TGTGCCAGCAGCCCTCGGACTAGCGGGGGAGGGACCCCTCAGTTCTTC.

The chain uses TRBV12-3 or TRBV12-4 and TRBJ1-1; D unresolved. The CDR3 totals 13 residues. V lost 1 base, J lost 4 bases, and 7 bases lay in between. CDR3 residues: CASSLGGITEAFF. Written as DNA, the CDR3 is TGTGCCAGCAGTTTAGGAGGTATCACTGAAGCTTTCTTT.

The CDR3 spells CATSDSGPGNTEAFF. The CDR3 nucleotides read TGTGCCACCAGTGATTCGGGTCCGGGTAACACTGAAGCTTTCTTT. This sequence joins TRBV24-1 and TRBJ1-1; unclear D gene. V lost 2 bases and J 2 bases, leaving 11 bases between the germline ends. This CDR3 region has 15 residues. Germline CDR1 reads KGHDR; CDR2 reads SFDVKD.

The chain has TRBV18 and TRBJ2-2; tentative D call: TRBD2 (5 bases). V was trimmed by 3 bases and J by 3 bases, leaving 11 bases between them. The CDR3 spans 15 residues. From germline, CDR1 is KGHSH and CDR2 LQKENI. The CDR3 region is CASSPRRSDTGELFF. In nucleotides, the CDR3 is TGTGCCAGCTCACCTCGGAGGAGTGACACCGGGGAGCTGTTTTTT.

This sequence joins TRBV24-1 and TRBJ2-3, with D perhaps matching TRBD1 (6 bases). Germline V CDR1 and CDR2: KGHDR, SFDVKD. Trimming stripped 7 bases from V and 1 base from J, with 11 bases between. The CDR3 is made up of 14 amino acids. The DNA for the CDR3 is TGTGCCACCAGGGGGGCAGGTCGCACAGATACGCAGTATTTT. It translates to CATRGAGRTDTQYF.

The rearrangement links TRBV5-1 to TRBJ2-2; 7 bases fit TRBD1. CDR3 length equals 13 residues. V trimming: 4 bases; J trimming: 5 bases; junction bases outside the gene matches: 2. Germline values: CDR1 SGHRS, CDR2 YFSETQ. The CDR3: CASSEQGTGELFF. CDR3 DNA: TGCGCCAGCAGCGAACAGGGGACCGGGGAGCTGTTTTTT.

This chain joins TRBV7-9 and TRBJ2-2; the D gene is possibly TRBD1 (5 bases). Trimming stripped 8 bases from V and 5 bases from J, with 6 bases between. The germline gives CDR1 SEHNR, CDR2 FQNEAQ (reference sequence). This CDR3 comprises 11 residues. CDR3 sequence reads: CASQGTGELFF. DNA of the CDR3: TGTGCCAGCCAGGGTACCGGGGAGCTGTTTTTT. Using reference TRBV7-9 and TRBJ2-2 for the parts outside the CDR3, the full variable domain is DTGVSQNPRHKITKRGQNVTFRCDPISEHNRLYWYRQTLGQGPEFLTYFQNEAQLEKSRLLSDRFSAERPKGSFSTLEIQRTEQGDSAMYLCASQGTGELFFGEGSRLTVL.

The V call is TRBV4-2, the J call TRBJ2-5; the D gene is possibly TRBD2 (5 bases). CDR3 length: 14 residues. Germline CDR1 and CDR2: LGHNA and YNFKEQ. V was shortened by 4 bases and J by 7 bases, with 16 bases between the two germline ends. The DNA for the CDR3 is TGTGCCAGCAGCCCCGAGGAACTAGATGGGACCCAGTACTTC. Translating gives CASSPEELDGTQYF.

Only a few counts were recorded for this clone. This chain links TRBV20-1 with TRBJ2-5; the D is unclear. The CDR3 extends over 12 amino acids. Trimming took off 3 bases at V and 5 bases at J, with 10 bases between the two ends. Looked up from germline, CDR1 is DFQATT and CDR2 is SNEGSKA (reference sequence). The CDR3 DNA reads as TGCAGTGCTAGTATGGCGGCGGAGACCCAGTACTTC. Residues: CSASMAAETQYF.

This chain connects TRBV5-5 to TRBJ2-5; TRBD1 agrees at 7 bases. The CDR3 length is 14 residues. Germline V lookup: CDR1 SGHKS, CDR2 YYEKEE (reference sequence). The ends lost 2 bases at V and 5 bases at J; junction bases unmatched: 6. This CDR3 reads CASSLLGGDETQYF. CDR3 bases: TGTGCCAGCAGCTTACTAGGGGGCGATGAGACCCAGTACTTC. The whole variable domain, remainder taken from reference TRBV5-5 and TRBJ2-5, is DAGVTQSPTHLIKTRGQQVTLRCSPISGHKSVSWYQQVLGQGPQFIFQYYEKEERGRGNFPDRFSARQFPNYSSELNVNALLLGDSALYLCASSLLGGDETQYFGPGTRLLVL.

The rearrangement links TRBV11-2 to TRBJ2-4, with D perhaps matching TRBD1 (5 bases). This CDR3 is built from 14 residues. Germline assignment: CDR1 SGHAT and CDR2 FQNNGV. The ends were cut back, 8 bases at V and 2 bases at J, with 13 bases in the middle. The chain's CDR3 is CASLRVWPKNIQYF. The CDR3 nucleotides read TGTGCCAGCCTCAGGGTTTGGCCCAAAAACATTCAGTACTTC.